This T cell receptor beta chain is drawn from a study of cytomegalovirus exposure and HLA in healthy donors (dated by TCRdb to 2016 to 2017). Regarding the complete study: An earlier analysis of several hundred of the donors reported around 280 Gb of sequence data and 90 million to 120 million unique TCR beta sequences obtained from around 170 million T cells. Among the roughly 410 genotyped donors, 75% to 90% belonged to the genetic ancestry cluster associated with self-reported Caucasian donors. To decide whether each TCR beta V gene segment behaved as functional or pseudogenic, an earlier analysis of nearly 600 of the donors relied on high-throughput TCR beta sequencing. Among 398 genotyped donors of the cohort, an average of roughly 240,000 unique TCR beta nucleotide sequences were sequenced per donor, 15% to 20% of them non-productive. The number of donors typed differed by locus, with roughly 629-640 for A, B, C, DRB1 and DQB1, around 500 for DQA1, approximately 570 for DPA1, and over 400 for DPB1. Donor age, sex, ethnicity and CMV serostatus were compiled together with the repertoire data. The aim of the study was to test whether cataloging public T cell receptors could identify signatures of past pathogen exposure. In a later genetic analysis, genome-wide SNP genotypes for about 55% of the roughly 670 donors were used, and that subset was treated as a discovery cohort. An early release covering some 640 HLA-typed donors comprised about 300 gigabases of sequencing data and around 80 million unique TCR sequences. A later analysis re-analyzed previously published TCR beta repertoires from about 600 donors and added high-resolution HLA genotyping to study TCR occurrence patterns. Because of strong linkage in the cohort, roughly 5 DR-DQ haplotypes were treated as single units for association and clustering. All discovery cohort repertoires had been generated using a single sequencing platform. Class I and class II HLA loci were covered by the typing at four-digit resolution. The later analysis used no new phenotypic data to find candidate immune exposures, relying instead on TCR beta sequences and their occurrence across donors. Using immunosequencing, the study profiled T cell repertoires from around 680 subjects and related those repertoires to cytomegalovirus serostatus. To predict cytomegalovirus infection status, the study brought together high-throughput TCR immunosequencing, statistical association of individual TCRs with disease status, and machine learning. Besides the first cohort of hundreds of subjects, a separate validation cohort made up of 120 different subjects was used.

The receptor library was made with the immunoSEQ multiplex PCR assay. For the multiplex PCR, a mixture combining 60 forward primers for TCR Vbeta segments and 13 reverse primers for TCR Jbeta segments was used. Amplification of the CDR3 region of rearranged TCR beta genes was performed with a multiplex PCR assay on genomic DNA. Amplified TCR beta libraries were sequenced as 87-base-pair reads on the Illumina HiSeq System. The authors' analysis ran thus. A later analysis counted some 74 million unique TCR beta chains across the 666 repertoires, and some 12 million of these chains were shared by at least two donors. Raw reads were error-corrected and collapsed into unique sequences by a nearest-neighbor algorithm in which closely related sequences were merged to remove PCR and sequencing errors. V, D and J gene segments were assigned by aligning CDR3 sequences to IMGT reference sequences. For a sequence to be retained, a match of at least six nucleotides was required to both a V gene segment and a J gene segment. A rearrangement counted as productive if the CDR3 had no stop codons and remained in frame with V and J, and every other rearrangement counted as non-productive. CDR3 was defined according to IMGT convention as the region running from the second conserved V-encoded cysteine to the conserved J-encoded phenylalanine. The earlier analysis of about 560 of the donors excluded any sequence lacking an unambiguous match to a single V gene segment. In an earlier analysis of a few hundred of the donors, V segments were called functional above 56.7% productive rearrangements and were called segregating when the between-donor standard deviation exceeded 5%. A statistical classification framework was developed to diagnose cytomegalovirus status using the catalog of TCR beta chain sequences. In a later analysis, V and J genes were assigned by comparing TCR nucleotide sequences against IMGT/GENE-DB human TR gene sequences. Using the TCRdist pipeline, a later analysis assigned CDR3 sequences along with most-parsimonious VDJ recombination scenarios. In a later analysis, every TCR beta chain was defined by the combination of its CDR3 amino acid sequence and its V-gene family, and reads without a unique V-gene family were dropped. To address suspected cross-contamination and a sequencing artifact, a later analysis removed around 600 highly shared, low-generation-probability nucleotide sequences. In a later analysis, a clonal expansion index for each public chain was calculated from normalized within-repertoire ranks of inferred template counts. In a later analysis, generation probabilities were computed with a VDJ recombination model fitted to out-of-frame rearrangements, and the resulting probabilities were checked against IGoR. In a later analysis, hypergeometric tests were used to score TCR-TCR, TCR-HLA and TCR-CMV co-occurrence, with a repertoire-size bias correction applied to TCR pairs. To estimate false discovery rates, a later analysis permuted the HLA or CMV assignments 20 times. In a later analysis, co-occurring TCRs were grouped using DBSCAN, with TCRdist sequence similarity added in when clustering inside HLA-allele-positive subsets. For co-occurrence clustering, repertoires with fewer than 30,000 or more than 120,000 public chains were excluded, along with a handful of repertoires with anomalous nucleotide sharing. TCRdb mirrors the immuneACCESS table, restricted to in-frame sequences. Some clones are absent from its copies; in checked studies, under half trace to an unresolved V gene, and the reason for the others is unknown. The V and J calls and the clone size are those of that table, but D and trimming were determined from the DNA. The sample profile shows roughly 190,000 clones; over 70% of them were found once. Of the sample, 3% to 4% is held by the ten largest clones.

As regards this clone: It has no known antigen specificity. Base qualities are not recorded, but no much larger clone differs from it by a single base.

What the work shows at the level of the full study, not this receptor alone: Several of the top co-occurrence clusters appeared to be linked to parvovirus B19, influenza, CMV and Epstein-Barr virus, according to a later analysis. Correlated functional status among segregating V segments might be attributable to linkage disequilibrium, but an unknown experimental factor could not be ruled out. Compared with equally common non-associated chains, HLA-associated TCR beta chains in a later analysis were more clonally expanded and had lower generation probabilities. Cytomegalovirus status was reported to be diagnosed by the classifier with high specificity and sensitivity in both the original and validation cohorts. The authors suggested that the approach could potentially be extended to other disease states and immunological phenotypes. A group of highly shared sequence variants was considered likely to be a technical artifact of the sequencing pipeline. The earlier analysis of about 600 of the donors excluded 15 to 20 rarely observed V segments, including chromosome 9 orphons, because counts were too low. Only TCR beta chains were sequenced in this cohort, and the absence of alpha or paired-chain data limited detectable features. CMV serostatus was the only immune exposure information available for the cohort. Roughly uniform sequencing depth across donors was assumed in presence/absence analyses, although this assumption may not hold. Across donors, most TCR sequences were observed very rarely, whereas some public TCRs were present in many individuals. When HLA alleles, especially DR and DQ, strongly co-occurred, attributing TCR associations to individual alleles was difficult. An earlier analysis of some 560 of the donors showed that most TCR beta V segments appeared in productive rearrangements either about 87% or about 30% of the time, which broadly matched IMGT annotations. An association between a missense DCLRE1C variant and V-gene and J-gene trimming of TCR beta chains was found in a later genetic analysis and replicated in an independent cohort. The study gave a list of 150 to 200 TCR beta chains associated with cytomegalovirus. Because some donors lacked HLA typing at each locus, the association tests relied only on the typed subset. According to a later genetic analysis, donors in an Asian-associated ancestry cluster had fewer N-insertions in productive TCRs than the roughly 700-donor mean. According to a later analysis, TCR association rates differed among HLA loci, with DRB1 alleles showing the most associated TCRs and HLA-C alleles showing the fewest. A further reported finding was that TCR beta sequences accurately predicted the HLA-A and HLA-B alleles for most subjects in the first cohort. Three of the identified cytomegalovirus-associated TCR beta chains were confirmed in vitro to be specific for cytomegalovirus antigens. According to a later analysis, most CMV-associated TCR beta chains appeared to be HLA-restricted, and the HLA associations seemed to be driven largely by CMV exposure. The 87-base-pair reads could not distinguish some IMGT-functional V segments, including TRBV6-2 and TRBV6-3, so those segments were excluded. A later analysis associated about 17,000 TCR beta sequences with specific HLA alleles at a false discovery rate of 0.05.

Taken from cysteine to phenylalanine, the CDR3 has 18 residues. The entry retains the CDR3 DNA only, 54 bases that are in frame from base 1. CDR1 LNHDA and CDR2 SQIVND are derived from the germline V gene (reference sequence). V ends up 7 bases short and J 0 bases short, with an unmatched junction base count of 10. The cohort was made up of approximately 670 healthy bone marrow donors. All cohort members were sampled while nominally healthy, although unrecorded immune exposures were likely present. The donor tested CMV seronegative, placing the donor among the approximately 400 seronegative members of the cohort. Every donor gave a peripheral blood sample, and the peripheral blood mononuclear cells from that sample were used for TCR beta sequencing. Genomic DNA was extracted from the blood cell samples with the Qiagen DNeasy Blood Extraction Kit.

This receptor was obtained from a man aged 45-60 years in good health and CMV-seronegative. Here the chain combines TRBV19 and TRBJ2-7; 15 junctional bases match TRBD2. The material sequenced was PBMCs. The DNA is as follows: TGTGCCAGTACTCCGGGACTAGCGGGGGGACTGAGCTCCTACGAGCAGTACTTC. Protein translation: CASTPGLAGGLSSYEQYF.